Presented here are 30 T cell receptor beta chains from one specimen sequenced in a study of Graves' ophthalmopathy and Graves' hyperthyroidism. Scientists amplified the TCR beta CDR3 regions from RNA transcripts. HTBI-primed first-round RT-PCR preceded second-round multiplex PCR. One entry per CDR3 protein results from TCRdb running MiXCR on the multiplex PCR reads. The data contain 600,000 to 950,000 distinct CDR3 sequences, 40% of them singletons. Specimen: peripheral blood. All receptors derive from an adult man with Graves' ophthalmopathy.

This clonotype appeared many times. The CDR3 DNA reads as TGTGCCAGCATACAGGGTTGGGGGGAGACCCAGTACTTC. Amino acid sequence: CASIQGWGETQYF. The chain links TRBV7-8 to TRBJ2-5; D is possibly TRBD1 (6 bases). This CDR3 region has 13 residues. CDR1 is SGHVS, CDR2 FQNEAQ, per germline. Trimming shortened V by 7 bases and J by 5 bases, and 14 bases separated the two germline ends.

The rearrangement links TRBV7-6 to TRBJ2-7; 12 nucleotides match TRBD2. This CDR3 is built from 16 residues. Losses at the gene ends were 3 bases for V and 6 bases for J; bases not matched to a gene: 9. Germline V gene lookup returns CDR1 SGHVS and CDR2 FNYEAQ. This CDR3 is CASSFGLAGTAGEQYF. The CDR3 nucleotides read TGTGCCAGCAGCTTCGGACTAGCGGGAACGGCTGGCGAGCAGTACTTC.

This clonotype was detected a few times. The CDR3 DNA sequence: TGCGCCAGCAGCCAAGCGGTCTCGAACACTGAAGCTTTCTTT. Protein: CASSQAVSNTEAFF. V gene TRBV4-3 combines with J gene TRBJ1-1, with D unresolved. The CDR3 spans 14 residues. The V end lost 1 base, the J end lost 1 base, and 7 bases lay between the germline ends. CDR1 LGHNA and CDR2 YSLEER come from the germline V gene.

In this sample, this clonotype turned up many times. The gene calls are TRBV20-1 and TRBJ1-4, with TRBD1 matching 10 bases. Germline V CDR1 and CDR2: DFQATT, SNEGSKA (reference sequence). CDR3 length: 14 residues. With 5 bases clipped from V and 8 bases from J, the junction kept 8 bases outside the gene matches. The CDR3: CSASPGTGDEKLFF. The CDR3 DNA reads as TGCAGTGCTTCCCCGGGGACAGGGGACGAAAAACTGTTTTTT.

This clonotype occurred a few times. Just one base apart from a much larger clone, this may be a read error. The V call is TRBV24-1, the J call TRBJ1-5, with no clear D. Trimming left V 5 bases short and J 7 bases short, with 14 bases between. The CDR3 sequence is 14 residues long. Per the germline V gene, CDR1 is KGHDR and CDR2 is SFDVKD. The CDR3 region is CATSGYGPGQPQHF. In nucleotides, the CDR3 is TGTGCCACCAGTGGTTACGGCCCAGGCCAGCCCCAGCATTTT.

Note on this clonotype: A junction end diverges from the germline sequence, so it may reflect a read error. The chain carries TRBV10-3 and TRBJ2-7; D remains unclear. The CDR3 is 13 amino acids. Germline V gene lookup returns CDR1 ENHRY and CDR2 SYGVKD. DNA of the CDR3: TGTGCCAGCAGTTGGTGGGAACGCTACGAGCAGTACTTC. This encodes CASSWWERYEQYF.

Many counts were recorded for this clonotype. V gene TRBV6-6 combines with J gene TRBJ1-5, with D possibly matching TRBD1 (6 bases). From germline, CDR1 is MNHNY and CDR2 SVGAGI (reference sequence). The V gene lost 7 bases and the J gene lost 6 bases, with 10 bases spanning the gap. The CDR3 runs to 12 residues. The chain's CDR3 is CASTGVSQPQHF. For the CDR3, the DNA is TGTGCCAGCACAGGGGTGAGTCAGCCCCAGCATTTT.

DNA for the CDR3: TGTGCCAGCAGGAAGGGACCGAGTTTGGGCTACACCTTC. This sequence encodes CASRKGPSLGYTF. The chain employs TRBV2 and TRBJ1-2; TRBD1 might be the D (5 bases). CDR3 size: 13 residues. Trimming removed 6 bases at V and 8 bases at J, with 16 bases between. In germline, CDR1 is SNHLY, CDR2 FYNNEI. Based on the CDR3 plus reference TRBV2 and TRBJ1-2, the full variable domain is EPEVTQTPSHQVTQMGQEVILRCVPISNHLYFYWYRQILGQKVEFLVSFYNNEISEKSEIFDDQFSVERPDGSNFTLKIRSTKLEDSAMYFCASRKGPSLGYTFGSGTRLTVV.

The chain carries TRBV10-3 and TRBJ1-6; 7 nucleotides align to TRBD1. V shed 10 bases and J 9 bases; nucleotides not matched to a gene: 18. The CDR3 is 16 amino acids. The germline CDR1 and CDR2 sequences are ENHRY and SYGVKD. CDR3 DNA sequence: TGTGCCAGCAGCAGGTCGGGGACAGTATCAAGTTCACCCCTCCACTTT. As protein: CASSRSGTVSSSPLHF.

The chain employs TRBV2 and TRBJ1-6, with D maybe TRBD1 (5 bases). V lost 1 base and J lost 9, with 16 bases in between. This CDR3 comprises 16 residues. CDR1 is SNHLY and CDR2 is FYNNEI in the germline V gene. In DNA form, the CDR3 reads TGTGCCAGCAGTGAAGGGGGGATCGGAGTGAGTTCACCCCTCCACTTT. Amino acids: CASSEGGIGVSSPLHF.

V gene TRBV7-9 combines with J gene TRBJ2-7; the D gene is possibly TRBD2 (8 bases). This CDR3 spans 15 amino acids. Trimming took off 5 bases at V and 4 bases at J, with 18 bases between the two ends. CDR1 and CDR2 (germline): SEHNR, FQNEAQ (reference sequence). CDR3 DNA sequence: TGTGCCAGCAGCCCACCGGGAGGGGGACAGTACGAGCAGTACTTC. Protein: CASSPPGGGQYEQYF.

The chain links TRBV7-9 to TRBJ1-1; 8 bases line up with TRBD1. CDR1 is SEHNR, CDR2 FQNEAQ, per germline (reference sequence). Trimming took 5 bases from V and 1 from J; bases not matched to a gene: 9. The CDR3 has 16 residues. In DNA, the CDR3 is TGTGCCAGCAGCCAAAACCAGGGGGCTGCGAACACTGAAGCTTTCTTT. Translating it yields CASSQNQGAANTEAFF.

The V and J genes are TRBV20-1 and TRBJ1-4, with unresolved D. The germline V gene has CDR1 DFQATT and CDR2 SNEGSKA (reference sequence). Trimming left V 3 bases short and J 5 bases short, with 10 bases between. The CDR3 is made up of 13 amino acids. The CDR3 coding sequence is TGCAGTGCTAGTGAGGGAAGCAATGAAAAACTGTTTTTT. This translates into CSASEGSNEKLFF.

The chain has TRBV2 and TRBJ2-7; TRBD2 matches 7 bases. This CDR3 has 15 residues. Germline CDR1 and CDR2: SNHLY and FYNNEI. The ends lost 5 bases at V and 3 bases at J; junction bases unmatched: 10. This CDR3 is CASSYLGGGGYEQYF. The CDR3 DNA reads TGTGCCAGCAGTTATCTGGGCGGGGGAGGCTACGAGCAGTACTTC.

This clonotype has a single count. The chain joins TRBV12-3 or TRBV12-4 to TRBJ2-2; tentative D call: TRBD1 (5 bases). Trimming removed 10 bases from V and 7 bases from J, with 16 bases in between. CDR3 size: 13 residues. For the CDR3, the DNA is TGTGCCATCACTGAGACAGCGAACGGGGAGCTGTTTTTT. Encoded protein: CAITETANGELFF.

This sequence joins TRBV25-1 and TRBJ2-5; 7 bases match TRBD1. J was trimmed by 2 bases and V by 6 bases; bases with no gene match: 9. CDR1 MGHDK and CDR2 SYGVNS come from the germline V gene. The CDR3 length is 15 residues. CDR3 sequence (DNA): TGTGCCAGCAGCAGTCCGAGACAGGGACAAGAGACCCAGTACTTC. It encodes CASSSPRQGQETQYF.

This clonotype was observed many times. The V call is TRBV10-3, the J call TRBJ1-2, with D possibly matching TRBD1 (6 bases). CDR3 length equals 14 residues. The germline gives CDR1 ENHRY, CDR2 SYGVKD. Between the trimmed V and J ends, which lost 5 bases and 2 bases, there was a span of 12 bases. In DNA form, the CDR3 reads TGTGCCATCAGTCAGGGAGGACAGAACTATGGCTACACCTTC. As protein: CAISQGGQNYGYTF.

The chain couples TRBV20-1 to TRBJ2-7; TRBD2 agrees at 16 bases. V gave up 3 bases and J gave up 7 bases; unmatched junction bases: 3. The CDR3 sequence is 14 residues long. Looked up from germline, CDR1 is DFQATT and CDR2 is SNEGSKA (reference sequence). CDR3 DNA: TGCAGTGCTAGGTCGGGACTAGCGGGGGGGGAGCAGTACTTC. This translates into CSARSGLAGGEQYF.

The rearrangement uses TRBV2 and TRBJ1-1; D is ambiguous. There are 14 residues in the CDR3. Germline values: CDR1 SNHLY, CDR2 FYNNEI. V dropped 5 bases and J dropped 5 bases, with 15 bases sitting between them. The DNA for the CDR3 is TGTGCCAGCAGTTTACTGTTCGACTCAACTGAAGCTTTCTTT. This translates into CASSLLFDSTEAFF.

This clonotype was observed at least ten times. The chain combines TRBV14 with TRBJ2-6; D gene ambiguous. The CDR3 sequence is 19 residues long. CDR1 is SGHDN, CDR2 FVKESK, per germline. Trimming stripped 4 bases from V and 0 bases from J, with 19 bases between. CDR3 in amino acids: CASSPSALKIASGANVLTF. CDR3 sequence (DNA): TGTGCCAGCAGCCCATCGGCCCTAAAGATAGCCTCTGGGGCCAACGTCCTGACTTTC.

The CDR3 loop is CASSISGAAEKLFF. The CDR3 coding sequence is TGTGCCAGTAGTATATCAGGGGCGGCTGAAAAACTGTTTTTT. This chain links TRBV19 with TRBJ1-4; TRBD1 is a possible D gene (6 bases). Deletions cut 2 bases from V and 7 bases from J, with 11 bases between. The CDR3 extends over 14 amino acids. Germline V CDR1 and CDR2: LNHDA, SQIVND (reference sequence). Using reference TRBV19 and TRBJ1-4 for the parts outside the CDR3, the full variable domain is DGGITQSPKYLFRKEGQNVTLSCEQNLNHDAMYWYRQDPGQGLRLIYYSQIVNDFQKGDIAEGYSVSREKKESFPLTVTSAQKNPTAFYLCASSISGAAEKLFFGSGTQLSVL.

CDR3 region: CASSARGFSYEQYF. CDR3 coding DNA: TGTGCCAGCAGTGCACGGGGATTCTCCTACGAGCAGTACTTC. The V call is TRBV6-5, the J call TRBJ2-7; a weak D match, TRBD2 (5 bases). This CDR3 has 14 amino acids. Germline V gene lookup returns CDR1 MNHEY and CDR2 SVGAGI. V lost 5 bases and J 0 bases, leaving 11 bases between the germline ends.

V and J are TRBV25-1 and TRBJ1-6; D is uncertain. CDR1 is MGHDK and CDR2 is SYGVNS in the germline V gene. This CDR3 is built from 15 residues. V was trimmed by 6 bases and J by 7 bases, leaving 16 bases between them. Here the CDR3 DNA reads TGTGCCAGCAGCTTAAAGTGGGGTAGGAATTCACCCCTCCACTTT. It translates to CASSLKWGRNSPLHF.

Points on this clonotype: A much bigger clone sits one base away, suggesting this may be a read error. The chain combines TRBV7-2 with TRBJ2-2; 8 bases fit TRBD2. Germline CDR1 SGHTA, CDR2 FQGNSA. This CDR3 has 15 residues. The CDR3 sequence: CASSASGLNIGELFF. CDR3 coding DNA: TGTGCCAGCAGCGCTAGCGGGTTAAACATCGGGGAGCTGTTTTTT.

J is TRBJ1-6 and V is TRBV10-3; 9 bases are a match to TRBD1. This CDR3 spans 19 amino acids. Germline trimming cut 2 bases from V and 0 bases from J; bases unmatched to any gene: 8. Germline assignment: CDR1 ENHRY and CDR2 SYGVKD. The CDR3 sequence is CAISERGTGSSSYNSPLHF. In nucleotides, the CDR3 is TGTGCCATCAGTGAGCGTGGGACAGGGTCTAGCTCCTATAATTCACCCCTCCACTTT.

J is TRBJ1-3 and V is TRBV7-9, with 7 bases identical to TRBD1. V lost 5 bases to trimming and J lost 1 base; unmatched junction nucleotides: 5. This CDR3 region has 15 residues. Germline V CDR1 and CDR2: SEHNR, FQNEAQ (reference sequence). The CDR3 nucleotides read TGTGCCAGCAGCCAGGGGGTAGCTTCTGGAAACACCATATATTTT. This encodes CASSQGVASGNTIYF.

This sequence joins TRBV2 and TRBJ2-7; D is uncertain. The length of the CDR3 is 14 residues. The V end lost 5 bases, the J end lost 6 bases, and 17 bases lay between the germline ends. Germline CDR1 SNHLY, CDR2 FYNNEI. The CDR3 DNA is TGTGCCAGCAGTTTAACGGGCCGGTTGGCCGAGCAGTACTTC. Its translation: CASSLTGRLAEQYF.

This chain connects TRBV7-2 to TRBJ2-7; D remains unclear. Between the trimmed V and J ends, which lost 6 bases and 4 bases, there was a span of 19 bases. CDR1 is SGHTA, CDR2 FQGNSA, per germline. The CDR3 is 15 residues long. The CDR3: CASRQRQIPYYEQYF. As DNA, the CDR3 is TGTGCCAGCAGACAACGACAAATTCCCTATTACGAGCAGTACTTC. The full variable domain, completed using reference TRBV7-2 and TRBJ2-7, is GAGVSQSPSNKVTEKGKDVELRCDPISGHTALYWYRQSLGQGLEFLIYFQGNSAPDKSGLPSDRFSAERTGGSVSTLTIQRTQQEDSAVYLCASRQRQIPYYEQYFGPGTRLTVT.

The chain employs TRBV7-6 and TRBJ2-7; TRBD2 matches 8 bases. The germline gives CDR1 SGHVS, CDR2 FNYEAQ. This CDR3 contains 14 residues. The V gene end was trimmed by 5 bases and the J gene end by 0 bases; junction bases not matched to a gene: 3. CDR3 loop: CASSHSGGSYEQYF. The CDR3 DNA is TGTGCCAGCAGCCACAGCGGGGGCTCCTACGAGCAGTACTTC.

This clonotype was observed many times. Its ends do not fully match the called genes, so a read error is possible. This chain connects TRBV10-3 to TRBJ1-1; D gene ambiguous. The CDR3 extends over 14 amino acids. The germline CDR1 and CDR2 sequences are ENHRY and SYGVKD. The CDR3 coding sequence is TGTGCCAGCAGTGAACTGGCGGGGAACACTGAAGCTTTCTTT. Protein product: CASSELAGNTEAFF.